The 21 T cell receptor beta chains in this list originate from one sample, sequenced in a study of early T cells in non-severe SARS-CoV-2 infection. TCRdb ran MiXCR on the 5' RACE reads and lists one entry per CDR3 protein. The sample carries 55,000 to 65,000 distinct CDR3 sequences, roughly an eighth recorded once. Sequencing used whole blood. The receptors shown here come from an adult who was a healthcare worker with PCR-confirmed SARS-CoV-2 infection or an uninfected control (not recorded which).

The V gene is TRBV3-1, the J gene TRBJ2-2; 8 positions agree with TRBD1. Trimming cost V 1 base and J 6 bases; bases outside gene matches: 7. Germline V gene data show CDR1 as LGHDT and CDR2 as YNNKEL (reference sequence). The CDR3 consists of 16 residues. CDR3 loop: CASSQGTGSGSGELFF. CDR3 nucleotides: TGTGCCAGCAGCCAAGGGACAGGGTCGGGCTCCGGGGAGCTGTTTTTT.

This clonotype was counted a few times. V gene TRBV2 combines with J gene TRBJ1-1; D perhaps matches TRBD1 (5 bases). Trimming cost V 10 bases and J 0 bases, with 15 bases left between them. The CDR3 contains 14 residues. Per the germline V gene, CDR1 is SNHLY and CDR2 is FYNNEI. The CDR3 sequence: CATTREGVNTEAFF. In DNA, the CDR3 is TGTGCCACCACCAGGGAGGGCGTGAACACTGAAGCTTTCTTT. The variable domain in full, completed from reference TRBV2 and TRBJ1-1, reads EPEVTQTPSHQVTQMGQEVILRCVPISNHLYFYWYRQILGQKVEFLVSFYNNEISEKSEIFDDQFSVERPDGSNFTLKIRSTKLEDSAMYFCATTREGVNTEAFFGQGTRLTVV.

This chain uses TRBV27 with TRBJ1-1, with a weak D call TRBD1 (6 bases). V was pared by 5 bases and J by 1 base, with 14 bases between. This CDR3 is built from 15 residues. Germline V lookup: CDR1 MNHEY, CDR2 SMNVEV (reference sequence). The CDR3 sequence: CASSRGTGKNTEAFF. The DNA for the CDR3 is TGTGCCAGCAGTAGGGGGACCGGCAAGAACACTGAAGCTTTCTTT.

Details on this clonotype: A read error is possible here, since a much larger clone lies one base away. J is TRBJ2-7 and V is TRBV2, with 7 bases lining up with TRBD2. Per germline, CDR1 SNHLY and CDR2 FYNNEI. The CDR3 is 16 amino acids. The CDR3 loop is CARSERGGIFAYEQYF. DNA for the CDR3: TGTGCCAGGAGTGAGCGGGGAGGGATTTTTGCCTACGAGCAGTACTTC.

This clonotype has just a few counts. The V call is TRBV2, the J call TRBJ1-6; D unclear. This CDR3 is 15 amino acids long. From germline, CDR1 is SNHLY and CDR2 FYNNEI. With 10 bases removed from V and 0 bases from J, the gap between germline ends came to 13 bases. Written as DNA, the CDR3 is TGTGCCACCCGAGGAGGTAGCTCCTATAATTCACCCCTCCACTTT. Protein product: CATRGGSSYNSPLHF.

This clonotype has a count of ten or more. This rearrangement joins TRBV20-1 to TRBJ1-6; no definite D call. In germline, CDR1 is DFQATT, CDR2 SNEGSKA (reference sequence). The CDR3 runs to 14 residues. The V gene lost 0 bases and the J gene lost 11 bases, with 14 bases spanning the gap. CDR3 bases: TGCAGTGCTAGAGACCCCGCCTCGATTACACCCCTCCACTTT. Translating gives CSARDPASITPLHF.

V usage is TRBV6-2 or TRBV6-3 and J usage is TRBJ2-5, with 10 bases lining up with TRBD2. V shed 10 bases, J shed 2 bases, and the junction held 10 bases outside the gene matches. The CDR3 length is 15 residues. Germline assignment: CDR1 MNHEY and CDR2 SVGEGT. CDR3 nucleotides: TGTGCCATCAAAGTGGAGCGGGAGGGACAAGAGACCCAGTACTTC. It translates to CAIKVEREGQETQYF.

This clonotype showed up many times. The chain carries TRBV30 and TRBJ1-5; D is possibly TRBD1 (5 bases). Germline assignment: CDR1 GTSNPN and CDR2 SVGIG (reference sequence). V lost 1 base and J lost 5, with 9 bases in between. This CDR3 spans 13 amino acids. In DNA form, the CDR3 reads TGTGCCTGGAGTGCAGGGACGGATCAGCCCCAGCATTTT. It translates to CAWSAGTDQPQHF.

This clonotype has more than one count but fewer than ten. CDR3 protein: CASRRPLTEAFF. In DNA, the CDR3 is TGTGCCAGCAGGCGCCCGTTAACCGAAGCTTTCTTT. The V and J genes are TRBV6-2 or TRBV6-3 and TRBJ1-1, with no clear D. V was clipped by 6 bases and J by 8 bases, with 13 bases between them. Germline V gene data show CDR1 as MNHEY and CDR2 as SVGEGT. The CDR3 sequence is 12 residues long.

This clonotype turned up a few times. The chain combines TRBV28 with TRBJ1-5, with TRBD1 as a possible D gene (5 bases). The CDR3 has 15 residues. Germline V gene data show CDR1 as MDHEN and CDR2 as SYDVKM. The V end was cut by 3 bases, the J end by 1 base, with 10 bases between. This CDR3 is CASSFGGESNQPQHF. The CDR3, as DNA: TGTGCCAGCAGTTTTGGGGGGGAAAGCAATCAGCCCCAGCATTTT.

The V and J genes are TRBV11-2 and TRBJ2-1, with 8 bases fitting TRBD1. The V gene's germline CDR1 is SGHAT and CDR2 FQNNGV. The J segment lost 6 bases and the V segment lost 1 base, leaving 5 bases of the junction unmatched. The CDR3 contains 15 residues. The CDR3 is CASSLAPGQVNEQFF. Written as DNA, the CDR3 is TGTGCCAGCAGCTTAGCCCCGGGACAGGTCAATGAGCAGTTCTTC.

This clonotype was recorded many times. The V call is TRBV7-2, the J call TRBJ1-4; perhaps TRBD1 as D (5 bases). V gave up 1 base and J gave up 6 bases, with 18 bases separating them. Germline CDR1 reads SGHTA; CDR2 reads FQGNSA. The CDR3 sequence is 17 residues long. In nucleotides, the CDR3 is TGTGCCAGCAGCTTAGTGGGGCCAGGGAGCAGAGATGAAAAACTGTTTTTT. This translates into CASSLVGPGSRDEKLFF.

This clonotype has ten or more counts. The chain has TRBV5-5 and TRBJ1-1; D remains ambiguous. V gave up 1 base and J gave up 7 bases, with 5 bases separating them. CDR1 and CDR2 (germline): SGHKS, YYEKEE (reference sequence). This CDR3 is 11 amino acids long. The CDR3 spells CASSLWDEAFF. CDR3 coding DNA: TGTGCCAGCAGCTTGTGGGATGAAGCTTTCTTT.

The chain employs TRBV18 and TRBJ1-6; D is possibly TRBD1 (6 bases). Germline V gene sequence: CDR1 KGHSH, CDR2 LQKENI. The CDR3 is 15 residues long. V was cut by 1 base and J by 7 bases, with 11 bases left in between. The CDR3 sequence: CASSPLAGGNSPLHF. CDR3 sequence (DNA): TGTGCCAGCTCACCACTAGCCGGGGGCAATTCACCCCTCCACTTT.

The chain uses TRBV6-5 and TRBJ2-7; 7 bases fit TRBD2. Germline V lookup: CDR1 MNHEY, CDR2 SVGAGI. This CDR3 has 16 amino acids. The V segment lost 0 bases and the J segment 1 base; nucleotides outside the gene matches: 6. DNA of the CDR3: TGTGCCAGCAGTTACTCTCTCGCGGGAGAGTCCTACGAGCAGTACTTC. Translating gives CASSYSLAGESYEQYF.

This clonotype has at least ten counts. V gene TRBV6-6 combines with J gene TRBJ1-1; TRBD1 matches at 7 bases. Germline V lookup: CDR1 MNHNY, CDR2 SVGAGI (reference sequence). The CDR3 totals 13 residues. The CDR3 bases are TGTGCGAACAGGGGCAGGGAGAACACTGAAGCTTTCTTT. This gives the protein CANRGRENTEAFF.

This clonotype turned up a few times. The V and J genes are TRBV5-1 and TRBJ2-5; 7 bases map to TRBD1. Germline V gene sequence: CDR1 SGHRS, CDR2 YFSETQ. CDR3 length equals 15 residues. Germline trimming cut 4 bases from V and 0 bases from J; bases unmatched to any gene: 6. The CDR3 sequence: CASSRQGAYQETQYF. The CDR3 bases are TGCGCCAGCAGCCGACAGGGAGCGTACCAAGAGACCCAGTACTTC.

The rearrangement joins TRBV5-1 to TRBJ1-2; D gene uncertain. The CDR3 length is 13 residues. The V end was cut by 0 bases, the J end by 5 bases, with 8 bases between. Germline assignment: CDR1 SGHRS and CDR2 YFSETQ. CDR3 in amino acids: CASSLEQEYGYTF. The CDR3 bases are TGCGCCAGCAGCTTGGAGCAGGAATATGGCTACACCTTC.

This clonotype was observed many times. The J gene is TRBJ2-1, the V gene TRBV11-2; unclear D gene. Deletions cut 5 bases from V and 7 bases from J, with 12 bases between. The V gene's germline CDR1 is SGHAT and CDR2 FQNNGV. The CDR3 runs to 13 residues. The CDR3 loop reads CASSMAGTNEQFF. The CDR3 DNA is TGTGCCAGCAGCATGGCAGGCACTAATGAGCAGTTCTTC.

The chain joins TRBV2 to TRBJ2-2; D gene ambiguous. This CDR3 comprises 14 residues. Trimming stripped 7 bases from V and 3 bases from J, with 12 bases between. The germline V gene has CDR1 SNHLY and CDR2 FYNNEI. CDR3 in DNA: TGTGCCAGCATCTTGGACCAATACACCGGGGAGCTGTTTTTT. Translation: CASILDQYTGELFF.

This clonotype has at least ten counts. This chain links TRBV29-1 with TRBJ2-7, with 8 bases fitting TRBD1. Germline values: CDR1 SQVTM, CDR2 ANQGSEA. CDR3 length: 16 residues. The ends lost 5 bases at V and 3 bases at J; junction bases unmatched: 15. The CDR3 DNA reads TGCAGCGTTCCCGTGTCGCAGGGGGCAGGTCGCTACGAGCAGTACTTC. Its translation is CSVPVSQGAGRYEQYF.